One and the same sample provided the 14 T cell receptor beta chains below, sequenced in a study of blood T cell repertoires in COVID-19. Libraries were prepared by immunoSEQ multiplex PCR; TCRdb keeps only in-frame clonotypes and omits some of them. This table holds under 55,000 clones, around 87% found once. Sequenced material: peripheral blood. The receptors originated from a man in his forties with active COVID-19.

The chain's CDR3 is CAWSRASGAGNTIYF. The CDR3 DNA follows: TGTGCCTGGAGTCGGGCTTCGGGGGCTGGAAACACCATATATTTT. This rearrangement joins TRBV30 to TRBJ1-3; tentatively, D is TRBD1 (5 bases). CDR3 length: 15 residues. Germline V lookup: CDR1 GTSNPN, CDR2 SVGIG (reference sequence). Trimming shortened V by 2 bases and J by 2 bases, and 13 bases separated the two germline ends.

The CDR3 nucleotides read TGCGCCAGCAGTTTGGTCTCGGGACAGGAGACAGATACGCAGTATTTT. Translating it yields CASSLVSGQETDTQYF. The V gene is TRBV10-1, the J gene TRBJ2-3, with 8 bases aligning to TRBD1. The CDR3 runs 16 residues. Per germline, CDR1 WNHNN and CDR2 SYGVQD (reference sequence). With V trimmed by 5 bases and J by 3 bases, 10 bases remained unmatched.

J is TRBJ2-7 and V is TRBV5-1; tentative D call: TRBD1 (6 bases). This CDR3 contains 16 residues. The germline CDR1 and CDR2 sequences are SGHRS and YFSETQ. Trimming removed 4 bases at V and 4 bases at J, with 21 bases between. CDR3 sequence: CASSPAAGGNQYEQYF. The CDR3 nucleotides are TGCGCCAGCAGCCCCGCCGCTGGGGGCAACCAATACGAGCAGTACTTC. The variable domain in full, with the rest retrieved from reference TRBV5-1 and TRBJ2-7, is KAGVTQTPRYLIKTRGQQVTLSCSPISGHRSVSWYQQTPGQGLQFLFEYFSETQRNKGNFPGRFSGRQFSNSRSEMNVSTLELGDSALYLCASSPAAGGNQYEQYFGPGTRLTVT.

This CDR3 reads CASSWGGLAGAETQYF. DNA of the CDR3: TGCGCCAGCAGCTGGGGTGGACTAGCGGGAGCGGAGACCCAGTACTTC. This rearrangement joins TRBV5-1 to TRBJ2-5; 13 bases are a match to TRBD2. The germline gives CDR1 SGHRS, CDR2 YFSETQ. The CDR3 consists of 16 residues. The J segment lost 5 bases and the V segment lost 3 bases, leaving 7 bases of the junction unmatched.

The chain carries TRBV6-5 and TRBJ1-3; D ambiguous. The V gene lost 6 bases and the J gene lost 0 bases, with 12 bases spanning the gap. Per germline, CDR1 MNHEY and CDR2 SVGAGI. There are 15 residues in the CDR3. The CDR3 loop reads CASSPAVYSGNTIYF. The CDR3 DNA sequence: TGTGCCAGCAGCCCCGCCGTCTACTCTGGAAACACCATATATTTT.

This chain links TRBV30 with TRBJ2-7, with TRBD1 matching 8 bases. Per germline, CDR1 GTSNPN and CDR2 SVGIG (reference sequence). V dropped 3 bases and J dropped 2; count of bases not matched to a gene: 6. This CDR3 is 14 amino acids long. DNA of the CDR3: TGTGCCTGGAGCGCCGGGACAGGTCCCTACGAGCAGTACTTC. It encodes CAWSAGTGPYEQYF.

The gene calls are TRBV5-5 and TRBJ2-6; D possibly corresponds to TRBD2 (6 bases). V was pared by 1 base and J by 3 bases, with 14 bases between. Germline V lookup: CDR1 SGHKS, CDR2 YYEKEE (reference sequence). CDR3 length: 17 residues. DNA for the CDR3: TGTGCCAGCAGCTTGAGGAGGTCGGGGGATGGGGCCAACGTCCTGACTTTC. Its translation is CASSLRRSGDGANVLTF.

The gene calls are TRBV28 and TRBJ2-7; tentatively, D is TRBD1 (6 bases). CDR3 length: 14 amino acids. Germline V lookup: CDR1 MDHEN, CDR2 SYDVKM. V was cut by 4 bases and J by 3 bases, with 13 bases left in between. The CDR3 DNA is TGTGCCAGCAGTTCACATGACAGGAACTACGAGCAGTACTTC. It is translated as CASSSHDRNYEQYF.

This clone has a handful of counts. This rearrangement joins TRBV10-3 to TRBJ1-2; 9 bases line up with TRBD1. CDR3 length: 16 residues. In germline, CDR1 is ENHRY, CDR2 SYGVKD. V dropped 2 bases and J dropped 4; count of bases not matched to a gene: 8. The chain's CDR3 is CAISEAYEDRGYGYTF. Written as DNA, the CDR3 is TGTGCCATCAGTGAGGCGTACGAGGACAGGGGCTATGGCTACACCTTC.

The gene calls are TRBV4-1 and TRBJ1-2; 8 bases are a match to TRBD1. CDR3 length: 16 amino acids. Trimming removed 4 bases from V and 8 bases from J; junction bases left unmatched: 15. Per the germline V gene, CDR1 is MGHRA and CDR2 is YSYEKL. The CDR3 nucleotides are TGCGCCAGCAGCCGAGACCCTGGACAGGGACTTCGAGGCTACACCTTC. This translates into CASSRDPGQGLRGYTF.

The V gene is TRBV27, the J gene TRBJ1-6; D not certain. Germline V gene data show CDR1 as MNHEY and CDR2 as SMNVEV (reference sequence). There are 19 residues in the CDR3. Trimming cost V 2 bases and J 0 bases, with 17 bases left between them. The CDR3 protein is CASSLAGPLSPSYNSPLHF. The CDR3 DNA is TGTGCCAGCAGTTTAGCGGGTCCACTTAGCCCCTCCTATAATTCACCCCTCCACTTT.

V and J are TRBV28 and TRBJ1-2; tentative D call: TRBD1 (6 bases). This CDR3 comprises 15 residues. Germline V lookup: CDR1 MDHEN, CDR2 SYDVKM. V dropped 8 bases and J dropped 0 bases, with 16 bases sitting between them. The CDR3 DNA sequence: TGTGCCAGCCTTGCTACGACAGGTTCTAACTATGGCTACACCTTC. Translation gives CASLATTGSNYGYTF.

The gene calls are TRBV18 and TRBJ1-6, with D tentatively TRBD1 (5 bases). CDR3 length: 14 residues. Germline assignment: CDR1 KGHSH and CDR2 LQKENI. V dropped 6 bases and J dropped 5 bases, with 11 bases sitting between them. In DNA form, the CDR3 reads TGTGCCAGCTCCTCCGGGACTGATAATTCACCCCTCCACTTT. This translates into CASSSGTDNSPLHF.

The CDR3 sequence: CASSRPPGNTEAFF. The CDR3 DNA is TGTGCCAGCAGCCGGCCACCAGGGAACACTGAAGCTTTCTTT. The chain couples TRBV16 to TRBJ1-1; D is ambiguous. Germline CDR1 KGHSY, CDR2 FQNENV. CDR3 size: 14 residues. The V gene lost 4 bases and the J gene lost 1 base, with 10 bases spanning the gap.